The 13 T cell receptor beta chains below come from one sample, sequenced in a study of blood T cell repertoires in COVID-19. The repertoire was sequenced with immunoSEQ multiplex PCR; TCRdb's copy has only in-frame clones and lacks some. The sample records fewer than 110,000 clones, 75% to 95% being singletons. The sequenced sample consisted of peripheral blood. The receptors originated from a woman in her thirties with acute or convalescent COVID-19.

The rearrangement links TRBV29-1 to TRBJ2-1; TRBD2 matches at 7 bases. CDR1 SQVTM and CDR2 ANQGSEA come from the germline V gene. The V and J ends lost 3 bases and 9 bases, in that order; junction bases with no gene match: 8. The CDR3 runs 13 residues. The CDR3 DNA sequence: TGCAGCGTTGAGCGCGGGGGTTCCGGTGAGCAGTTCTTC. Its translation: CSVERGGSGEQFF.

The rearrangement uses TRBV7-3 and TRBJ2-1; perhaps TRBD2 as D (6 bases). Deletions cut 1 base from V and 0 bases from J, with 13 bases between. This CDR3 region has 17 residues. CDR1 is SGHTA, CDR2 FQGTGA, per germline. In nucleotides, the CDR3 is TGTGCCAGCAGCTTAAACCCAGCGGGCAGCTCCTACAATGAGCAGTTCTTC. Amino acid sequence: CASSLNPAGSSYNEQFF. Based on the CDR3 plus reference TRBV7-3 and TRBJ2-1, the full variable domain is GAGVSQTPSNKVTEKGKYVELRCDPISGHTALYWYRQSLGQGPEFLIYFQGTGAADDSGLPNDRFFAVRPEGSVSTLKIQRTERGDSAVYLCASSLNPAGSSYNEQFFGPGTRLTVL.

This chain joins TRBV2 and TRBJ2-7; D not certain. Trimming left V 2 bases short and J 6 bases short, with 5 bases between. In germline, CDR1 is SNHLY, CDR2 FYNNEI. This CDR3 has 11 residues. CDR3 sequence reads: CASSEFSEQYF. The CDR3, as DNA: TGTGCCAGCAGTGAATTCTCCGAGCAGTACTTC.

DNA of the CDR3: TGTGCCAGTAGTATAGGAGGGCCCTATAGCAATCAGCCCCAGCATTTT. Encoded protein: CASSIGGPYSNQPQHF. The J gene is TRBJ1-5, the V gene TRBV19, with D hard to call. Germline-derived CDR1 and CDR2 are LNHDA and SQIVND (reference sequence). The CDR3 extends over 16 amino acids. The V end was cut by 1 base, the J end by 0 bases, with 10 bases between.

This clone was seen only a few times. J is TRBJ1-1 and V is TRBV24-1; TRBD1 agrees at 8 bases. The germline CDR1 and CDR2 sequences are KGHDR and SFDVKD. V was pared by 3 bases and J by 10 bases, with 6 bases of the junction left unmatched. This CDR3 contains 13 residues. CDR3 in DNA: TGTGCCACCAGTGATGGGACAGGTTATGGAGCTTTCTTT. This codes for CATSDGTGYGAFF.

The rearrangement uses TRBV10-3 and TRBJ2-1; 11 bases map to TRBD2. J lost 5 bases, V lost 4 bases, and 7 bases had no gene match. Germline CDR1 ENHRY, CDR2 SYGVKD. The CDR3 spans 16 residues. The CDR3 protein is CAISVVSGGADNEQFF. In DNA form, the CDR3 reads TGTGCCATCAGTGTGGTTAGCGGGGGGGCCGACAATGAGCAGTTCTTC.

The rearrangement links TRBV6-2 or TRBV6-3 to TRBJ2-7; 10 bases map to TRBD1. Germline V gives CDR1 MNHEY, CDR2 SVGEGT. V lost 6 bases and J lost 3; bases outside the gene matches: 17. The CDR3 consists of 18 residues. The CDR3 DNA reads TGTGCCAGCAGCTCACCGGGACAGGGGTATTTCTATGGCTACGAGCAGTACTTC. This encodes CASSSPGQGYFYGYEQYF.

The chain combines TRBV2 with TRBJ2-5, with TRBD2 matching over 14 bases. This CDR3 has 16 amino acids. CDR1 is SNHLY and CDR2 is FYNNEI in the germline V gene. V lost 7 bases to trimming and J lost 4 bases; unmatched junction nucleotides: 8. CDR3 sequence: CASKTLGTSGRETQYF. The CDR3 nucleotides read TGTGCCAGCAAAACCCTCGGGACTAGCGGGAGAGAGACCCAGTACTTC.

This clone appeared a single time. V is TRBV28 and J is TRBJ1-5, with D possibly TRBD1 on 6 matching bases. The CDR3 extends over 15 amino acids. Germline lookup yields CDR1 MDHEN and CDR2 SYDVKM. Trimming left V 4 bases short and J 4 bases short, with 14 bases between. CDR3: CASSSPGGPNQPQHF. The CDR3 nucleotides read TGTGCCAGCAGTTCCCCGGGGGGGCCGAATCAGCCCCAGCATTTT.

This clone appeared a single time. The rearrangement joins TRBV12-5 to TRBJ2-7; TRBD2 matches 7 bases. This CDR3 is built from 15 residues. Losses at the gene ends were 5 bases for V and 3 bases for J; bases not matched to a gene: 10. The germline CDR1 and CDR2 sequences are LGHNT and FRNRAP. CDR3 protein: CASGPGHGGVYEQYF. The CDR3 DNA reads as TGTGCTAGTGGTCCCGGACATGGGGGGGTCTACGAGCAGTACTTC.

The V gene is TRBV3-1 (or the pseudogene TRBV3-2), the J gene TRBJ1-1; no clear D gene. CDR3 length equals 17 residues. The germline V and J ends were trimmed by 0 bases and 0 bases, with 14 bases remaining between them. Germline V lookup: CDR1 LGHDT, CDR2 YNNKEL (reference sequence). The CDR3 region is CASSQDRGVSLNTEAFF. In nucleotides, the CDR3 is TGTGCCAGCAGCCAAGATCGTGGAGTGTCATTGAACACTGAAGCTTTCTTT.

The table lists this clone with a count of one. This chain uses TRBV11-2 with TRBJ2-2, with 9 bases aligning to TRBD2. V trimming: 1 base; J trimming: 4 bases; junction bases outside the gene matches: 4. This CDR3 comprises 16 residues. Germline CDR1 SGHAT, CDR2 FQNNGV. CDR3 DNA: TGTGCCAGCAGCTTAGTTTCTAGCGGGACCACCGGGGAGCTGTTTTTT. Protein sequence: CASSLVSSGTTGELFF.

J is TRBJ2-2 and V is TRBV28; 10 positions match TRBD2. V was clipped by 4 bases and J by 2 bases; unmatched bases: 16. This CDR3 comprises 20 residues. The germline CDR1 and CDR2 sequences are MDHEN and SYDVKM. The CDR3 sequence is CASSYPQTYGLAENTGELFF. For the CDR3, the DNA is TGTGCCAGCAGTTACCCCCAAACCTACGGACTAGCGGAAAACACCGGGGAGCTGTTTTTT.